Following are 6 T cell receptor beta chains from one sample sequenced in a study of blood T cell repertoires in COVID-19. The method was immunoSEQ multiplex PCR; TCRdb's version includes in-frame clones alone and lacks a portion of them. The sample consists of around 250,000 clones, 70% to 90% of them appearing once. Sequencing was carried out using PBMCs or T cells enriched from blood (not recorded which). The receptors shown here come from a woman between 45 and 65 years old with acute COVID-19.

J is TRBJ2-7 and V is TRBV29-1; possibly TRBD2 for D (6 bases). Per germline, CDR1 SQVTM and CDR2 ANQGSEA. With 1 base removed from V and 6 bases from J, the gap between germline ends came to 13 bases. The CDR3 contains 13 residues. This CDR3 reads CSVEGGGGAEQYF. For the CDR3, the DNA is TGCAGCGTTGAAGGTGGGGGAGGTGCCGAGCAGTACTTC.

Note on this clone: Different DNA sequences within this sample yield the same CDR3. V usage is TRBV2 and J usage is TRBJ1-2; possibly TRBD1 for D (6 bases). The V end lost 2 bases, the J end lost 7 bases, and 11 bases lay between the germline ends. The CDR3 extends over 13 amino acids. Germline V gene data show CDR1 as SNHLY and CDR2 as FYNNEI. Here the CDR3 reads CASSERGRGGYTF. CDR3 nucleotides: TGTGCCAGCAGTGAACGCGGCAGGGGTGGCTACACCTTC.

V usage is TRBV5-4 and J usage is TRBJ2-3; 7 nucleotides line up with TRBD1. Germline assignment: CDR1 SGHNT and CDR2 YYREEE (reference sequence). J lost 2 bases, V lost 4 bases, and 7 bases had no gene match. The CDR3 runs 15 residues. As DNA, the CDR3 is TGTGCCAGCAGCCTAGGGACAGCAAACACAGATACGCAGTATTTT. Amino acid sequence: CASSLGTANTDTQYF.

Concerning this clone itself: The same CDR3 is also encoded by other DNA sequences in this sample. This CDR3 reads CASSPQMNTEAFF. The CDR3 DNA reads as TGCGCCAGCAGCCCCCAAATGAACACTGAAGCTTTCTTT. This chain uses TRBV5-1 with TRBJ1-1; D gene unclear. The CDR3 is made up of 13 amino acids. Germline V gene lookup returns CDR1 SGHRS and CDR2 YFSETQ. V was clipped by 4 bases and J by 0 bases, with 7 bases between them. The full variable domain, its missing parts supplied by reference TRBV5-1 and TRBJ1-1, is KAGVTQTPRYLIKTRGQQVTLSCSPISGHRSVSWYQQTPGQGLQFLFEYFSETQRNKGNFPGRFSGRQFSNSRSEMNVSTLELGDSALYLCASSPQMNTEAFFGQGTRLTVV.

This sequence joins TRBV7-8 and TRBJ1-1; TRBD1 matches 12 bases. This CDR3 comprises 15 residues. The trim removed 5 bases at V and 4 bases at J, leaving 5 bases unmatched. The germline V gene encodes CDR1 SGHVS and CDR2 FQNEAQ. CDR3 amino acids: CASSRGTGGITEAFF. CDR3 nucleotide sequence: TGTGCCAGCAGCCGTGGGACAGGGGGCATCACTGAAGCTTTCTTT.

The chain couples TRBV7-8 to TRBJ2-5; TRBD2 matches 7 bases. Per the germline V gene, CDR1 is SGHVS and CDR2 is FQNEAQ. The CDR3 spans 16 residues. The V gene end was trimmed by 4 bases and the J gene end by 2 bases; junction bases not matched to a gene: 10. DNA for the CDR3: TGTGCCAGCAGCTGGTCTAGCGGCGTGCGACAAGAGACCCAGTACTTC. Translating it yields CASSWSSGVRQETQYF.